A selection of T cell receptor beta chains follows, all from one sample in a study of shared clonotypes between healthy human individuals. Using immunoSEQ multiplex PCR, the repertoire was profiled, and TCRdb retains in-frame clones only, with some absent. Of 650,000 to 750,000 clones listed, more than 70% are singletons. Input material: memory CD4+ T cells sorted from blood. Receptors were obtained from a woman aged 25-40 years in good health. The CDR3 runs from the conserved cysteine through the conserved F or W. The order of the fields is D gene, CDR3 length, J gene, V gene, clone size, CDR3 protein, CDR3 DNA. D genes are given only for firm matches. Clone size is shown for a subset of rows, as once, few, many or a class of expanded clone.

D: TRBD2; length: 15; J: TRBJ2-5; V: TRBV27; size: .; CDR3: CASSSLAGGQETQYF; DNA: TGTGCCAGCAGTTCCCTAGCGGGAGGCCAAGAGACCCAGTACTTC
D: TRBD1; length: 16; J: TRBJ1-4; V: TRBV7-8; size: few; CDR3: CASSFPVDRDGVKLFF; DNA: TGTGCCAGCAGCTTTCCGGTCGACAGGGACGGGGTAAAACTGTTTTTT
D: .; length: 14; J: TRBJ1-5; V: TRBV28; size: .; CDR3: CASIRGLGDQPQHF; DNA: TGTGCCAGCATCCGGGGGTTAGGGGATCAGCCCCAGCATTTT
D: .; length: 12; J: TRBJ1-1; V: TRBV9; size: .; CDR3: CASSDNENEAFF; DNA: TGTGCCAGCAGCGACAATGAGAATGAAGCTTTCTTT
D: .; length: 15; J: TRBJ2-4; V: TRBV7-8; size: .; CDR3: CASSVTGTVVNIQYF; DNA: TGTGCCAGCAGCGTGACCGGGACCGTAGTAAACATTCAGTACTTC
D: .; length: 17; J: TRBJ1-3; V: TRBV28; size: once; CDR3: CASSLGAAGFSGNTIYF; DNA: TGTGCCAGCAGTTTAGGGGCAGCCGGATTCTCTGGAAACACCATATATTTT
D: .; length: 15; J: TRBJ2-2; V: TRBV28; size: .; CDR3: CASREGGAGTGELFF; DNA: TGTGCCAGCAGGGAGGGGGGCGCGGGAACCGGGGAGCTGTTTTTT
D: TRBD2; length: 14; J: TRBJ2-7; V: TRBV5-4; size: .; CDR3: CASSLGGLASEQYF; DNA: TGTGCCAGCAGCTTGGGGGGACTAGCTTCCGAGCAGTACTTC
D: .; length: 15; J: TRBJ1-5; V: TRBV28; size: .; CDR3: CASSLISSGVQPQHF; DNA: TGTGCCAGCAGTTTGATCTCGTCCGGTGTTCAGCCCCAGCATTTT
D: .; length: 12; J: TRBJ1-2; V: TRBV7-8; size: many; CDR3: CASASPNYGYTF; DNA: TGTGCCAGCGCCAGCCCGAACTATGGCTACACCTTC
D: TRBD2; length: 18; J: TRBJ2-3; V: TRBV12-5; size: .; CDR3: CASGLVPSSGTSTDTQYF; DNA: TGTGCTAGTGGTTTGGTCCCCTCTAGCGGGACTTCCACAGATACGCAGTATTTT
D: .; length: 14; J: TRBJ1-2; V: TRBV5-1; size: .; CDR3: CASSLPAGDYGYTF; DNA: TGCGCCAGCAGCTTGCCCGCAGGGGATTATGGCTACACCTTC
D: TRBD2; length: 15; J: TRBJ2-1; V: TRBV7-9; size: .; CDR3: CASKPGTSAVREQFF; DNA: TGTGCCAGCAAACCCGGGACTAGCGCGGTACGTGAGCAGTTCTTC